Described below is a single T cell receptor beta chain sequence and its context. The repertoire was sequenced with immunoSEQ multiplex PCR; TCRdb's copy has only in-frame clones and lacks some. The sample includes 100,000 to 150,000 clones, approximately 92% seen only once; the top ten take around 15%. From germline, CDR1 is SGHRS and CDR2 YFSETQ. There are 14 residues in the CDR3. Trimming removed 5 bases from V and 0 bases from J, with 11 bases in between. The data originate from a study of T cell responses to AZD1222 COVID-19 vaccine. Study-level information: Second-dose intervals of approximately 4 or approximately 12 weeks were pooled.

This TCR came from an adult in good health. The chain combines TRBV5-1 with TRBJ1-1; perhaps TRBD1 as D (5 bases). Sequenced material: peripheral blood, taken on day 0 of AZD1222 vaccination. CDR3 loop: CASRVGGVNTEAFF. CDR3 nucleotide sequence: TGCGCCAGCAGAGTTGGGGGGGTGAACACTGAAGCTTTCTTT.